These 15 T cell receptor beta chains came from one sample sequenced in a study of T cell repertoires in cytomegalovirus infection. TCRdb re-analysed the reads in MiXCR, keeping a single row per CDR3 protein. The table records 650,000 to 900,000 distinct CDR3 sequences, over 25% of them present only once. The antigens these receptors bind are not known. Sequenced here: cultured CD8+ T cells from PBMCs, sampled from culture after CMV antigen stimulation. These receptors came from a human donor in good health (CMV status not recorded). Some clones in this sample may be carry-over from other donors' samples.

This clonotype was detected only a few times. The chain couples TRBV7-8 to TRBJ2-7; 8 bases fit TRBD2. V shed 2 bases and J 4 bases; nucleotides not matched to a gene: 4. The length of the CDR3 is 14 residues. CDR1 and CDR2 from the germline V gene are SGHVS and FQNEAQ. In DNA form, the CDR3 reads TGTGCCAGCAGCTTATCCCGGGGGGGGTACGAGCAGTACTTC. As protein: CASSLSRGGYEQYF.

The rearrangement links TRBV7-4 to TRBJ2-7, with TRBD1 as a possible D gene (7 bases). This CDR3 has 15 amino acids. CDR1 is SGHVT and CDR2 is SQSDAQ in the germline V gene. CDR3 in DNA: TGTGCCAGCAGCGACCTGACAGGGAGGTCCTCCGAGGAGTACGTC. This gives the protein CASSDLTGRSSEEYV.

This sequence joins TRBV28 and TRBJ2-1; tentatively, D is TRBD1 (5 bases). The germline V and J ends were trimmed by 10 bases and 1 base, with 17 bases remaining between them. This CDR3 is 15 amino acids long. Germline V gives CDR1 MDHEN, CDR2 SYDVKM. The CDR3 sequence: CATRMTALSYNEQFF. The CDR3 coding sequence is TGTGCCACCAGAATGACAGCCTTATCCTACAATGAGCAGTTCTTC.

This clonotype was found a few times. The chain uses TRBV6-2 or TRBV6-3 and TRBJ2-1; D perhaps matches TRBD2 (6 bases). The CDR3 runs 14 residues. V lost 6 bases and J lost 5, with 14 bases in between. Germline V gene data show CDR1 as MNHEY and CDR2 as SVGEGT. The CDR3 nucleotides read TGTGCCAGCAGCTACCCCGGGACTCACAATGAGCAGTTCTTC. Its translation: CASSYPGTHNEQFF.

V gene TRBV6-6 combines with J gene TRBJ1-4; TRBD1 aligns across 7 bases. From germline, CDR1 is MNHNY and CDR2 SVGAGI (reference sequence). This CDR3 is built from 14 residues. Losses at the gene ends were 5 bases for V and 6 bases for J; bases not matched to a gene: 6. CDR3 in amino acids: CASSTDRRDEKLFF. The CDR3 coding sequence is TGTGCCAGCAGTACGGACAGGAGAGATGAAAAACTGTTTTTT.

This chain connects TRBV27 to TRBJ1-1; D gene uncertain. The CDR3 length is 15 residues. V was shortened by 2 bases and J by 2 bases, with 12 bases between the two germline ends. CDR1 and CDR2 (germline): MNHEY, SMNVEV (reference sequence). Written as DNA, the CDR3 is TGTGCCAGCAGTTTAGCTTGGCGCTCCAACACTGAAGCTTTCTTT. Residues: CASSLAWRSNTEAFF.

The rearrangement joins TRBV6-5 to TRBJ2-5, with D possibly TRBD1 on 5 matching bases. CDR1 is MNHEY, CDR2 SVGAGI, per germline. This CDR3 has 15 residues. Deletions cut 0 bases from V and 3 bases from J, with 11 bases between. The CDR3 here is CASSYSQGWEETQYF. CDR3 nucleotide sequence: TGTGCCAGCAGTTACTCTCAGGGATGGGAAGAGACCCAGTACTTC.

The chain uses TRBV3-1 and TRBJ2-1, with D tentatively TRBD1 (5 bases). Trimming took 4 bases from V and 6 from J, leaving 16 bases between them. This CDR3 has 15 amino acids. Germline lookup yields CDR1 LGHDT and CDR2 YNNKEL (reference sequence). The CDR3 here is CASSPQGGIGNEQFF. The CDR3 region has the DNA TGTGCCAGCAGCCCCCAGGGCGGAATAGGCAATGAGCAGTTCTTC.

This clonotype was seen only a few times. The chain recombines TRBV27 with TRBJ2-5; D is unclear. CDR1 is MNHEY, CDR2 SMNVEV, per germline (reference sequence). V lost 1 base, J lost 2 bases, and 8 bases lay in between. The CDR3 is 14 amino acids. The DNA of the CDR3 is TGTGCCAGCAGTTTATTCAACAAGCAAGAGACCCAGTACTTC. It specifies CASSLFNKQETQYF.

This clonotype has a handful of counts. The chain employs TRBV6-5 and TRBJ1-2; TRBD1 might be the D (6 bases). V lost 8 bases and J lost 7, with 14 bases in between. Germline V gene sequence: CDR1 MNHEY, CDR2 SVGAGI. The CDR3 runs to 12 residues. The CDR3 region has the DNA TGTGCCAGCGCGGGAAGGGGGGGTGGCTACACCTTC. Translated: CASAGRGGGYTF.

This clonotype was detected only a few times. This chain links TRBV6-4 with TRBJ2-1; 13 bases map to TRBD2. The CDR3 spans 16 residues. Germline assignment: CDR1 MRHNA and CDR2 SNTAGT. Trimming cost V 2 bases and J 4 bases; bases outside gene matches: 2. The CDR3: CASSDEGLAGYNEQFF. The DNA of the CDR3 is TGTGCCAGCAGTGACGAGGGACTAGCGGGGTACAATGAGCAGTTCTTC.

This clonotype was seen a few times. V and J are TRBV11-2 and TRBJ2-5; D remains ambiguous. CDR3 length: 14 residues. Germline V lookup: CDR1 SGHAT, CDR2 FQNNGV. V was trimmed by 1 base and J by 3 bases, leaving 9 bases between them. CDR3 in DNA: TGTGCCAGCAGCTTAGGGCGGCTGAAAGAGACCCAGTACTTC. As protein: CASSLGRLKETQYF.

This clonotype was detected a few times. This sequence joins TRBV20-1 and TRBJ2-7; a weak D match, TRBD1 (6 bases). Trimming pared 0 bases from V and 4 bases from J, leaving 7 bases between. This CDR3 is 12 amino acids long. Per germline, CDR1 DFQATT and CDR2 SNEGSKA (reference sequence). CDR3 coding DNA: TGCAGTGCTAGAGACACAGGGTACGAGCAGTACGTC. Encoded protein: CSARDTGYEQYV.

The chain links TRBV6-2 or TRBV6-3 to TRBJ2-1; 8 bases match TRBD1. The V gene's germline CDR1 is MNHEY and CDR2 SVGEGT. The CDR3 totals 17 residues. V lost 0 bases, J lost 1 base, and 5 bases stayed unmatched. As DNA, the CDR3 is TGTGCCAGCAGTTACTCAAAGGGGACAGGTTCCTACAATGAGCAGTTCTTC. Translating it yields CASSYSKGTGSYNEQFF.

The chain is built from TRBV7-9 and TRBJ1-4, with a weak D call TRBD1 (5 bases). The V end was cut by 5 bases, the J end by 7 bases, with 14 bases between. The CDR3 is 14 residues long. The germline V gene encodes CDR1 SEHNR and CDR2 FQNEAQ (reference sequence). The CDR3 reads CASSGGMAFEKLFF. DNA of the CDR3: TGTGCCAGCAGCGGGGGTATGGCGTTTGAAAAACTGTTTTTT.